This TCR beta chain was sequenced in a study of monozygotic twins with inflammatory bowel disease (dated by TCRdb to between 2018 and 2020). Looking at the study overall: A total of some 30 monozygotic twin pairs were included in the full study, comprising nine German pairs (four IBD-concordant, five IBD-discordant) and 19 IBD-discordant Danish pairs. Within discordant pairs, disease-associated traits were sought mainly by comparing IBD patients with their genetically identical healthy co-twins. Each individual had, on average, about 151 000 unique TCRalpha sequences and 181 000 unique TCRbeta sequences available for analysis. Results and caveats for the whole study, not just this receptor: Because patients received different immunosuppressive treatments, the repertoires may have picked up extra background noise and variability between individuals. The analysis was unable to tell different T cell subtypes apart. No single strong signal or clonotype linked to IBD turned up in the results, so the idea that one exists was not supported. Concordant and discordant twins showed no difference in repertoire similarity, possibly because of limited statistical power. IBD patients shared fewer clonotypes with other individuals than healthy twins did, most markedly in patients showing signs of disease activity. Measured by the inverse Simpson index, TCRbeta repertoire diversity was lower in IBD patients than in their healthy co-twins.

About this clonotype: Its antigen is currently not known.

From each donor, a roughly 2.5 ml peripheral blood sample was drawn into PAXgene tubes and stored at -80 degrees C. Without any T cell sorting, total RNA was extracted from whole blood using the PAXgene blood miRNA kit on an automated QIAcube. Peripheral blood from monozygotic twin pairs concordant or discordant for inflammatory bowel disease was subjected to deep TCRalpha and TCRbeta repertoire profiling with unique molecular barcoding. For every twin pair, smoking habits were documented, and each individual was categorised as a current, former or never smoker. Library preparation used 5' RACE. For each TCR library, approximately 4,000 ng of total RNA was used. For each sample, cDNA synthesis with SMARTScribe reverse transcriptase was split into eight separate reactions. During cDNA synthesis, template switching introduced unique molecular identifiers that contained a 6-nucleotide sample barcode. TCRalpha and TCRbeta cDNA was amplified by two nested PCRs of 16 and 9 cycles, with bead purification after each PCR. Before amplification, the cDNA was treated with uracil DNA-glycosylase and purified using the QIAquick PCR purification kit. In the second PCR, Illumina TruSeq-compatible adapters and sample-specific barcodes were added. Library quality and concentration were assessed using TapeStation and Qubit, and 4.5 to 6.5 ng of each library was pooled. Sequencing of pooled libraries was carried out on an Illumina HiSeq2500 single-index Rapid Run using 2 x 100 bp reads and custom sequencing primers. Per the source publication's procedure: UMI-based consensus assembly with MiGEC version 1.2.6 was used to correct PCR and sequencing errors. MiXCR version 2.1.1 was used to carry out V(D)J alignment, clonotype assembly and CDR3 extraction. Gene usage, clonotype sharing and MAIT/NKT TCR abundance were normalised by analysing the top 1000, 10 000 and 20 000 clonotypes per sample. Diversity was computed as the inverse Simpson index with the vegan R package after downsampling to 27 000 UMIs. Paired Mann-Whitney U tests were applied to discordant twin pairs, with Benjamini-Hochberg correction for multiple testing. After the reads were reprocessed by TCRdb, one entry was made per CDR3 protein sequence, with no DNA. These V and J calls are TCRdb output, not the study's own analysis. The table held for this sample gives around 370,000 distinct CDR3 sequences. The ten largest clones capture just over 2.5% of the sample.

This clonotype was sampled from a human donor with ulcerative colitis or Crohn's disease, or a healthy co-twin of an affected twin (not recorded which). Input material: blood.

This receptor has the CDR3 CASSSRSSGGRTDTQYF. The rearranged chain carries TRBV11-2 and TRBJ2-3; as DNA is missing, the TRBD2 call by TCRdb cannot be tested. The CDR3 runs 17 amino acids, cysteine and phenylalanine included. The record lacks a DNA sequence. According to the germline V gene, CDR1 reads SGHAT and CDR2 reads FQNNGV.